This TCR beta chain comes out of a study of blood T cell repertoires in COVID-19. As for the study in general: COVID-19 samples collected from the United States, Italy and Spain covered acute and convalescent phases. T cells, B-cell-depleted T cells, or PBMCs supplied cDNA or gDNA.

Per the study methods: How many nucleated cells were present was estimated from reference gene primer amplification. Repertoires were generated with immunoSEQ multiplex PCR, while TCRdb's copy carries only in-frame clones and drops some. The D gene and trimming were derived from the DNA, and the V and J assignments and clone size from that table. The table has 150,000 to 200,000 clones, about 89% seen once; the top ten hold roughly 3.3%. Germline CDR1 is MNHEY and CDR2 is SVGAGI. The CDR3 length is 16 residues. With 2 bases removed from V and 4 bases from J, the gap between germline ends came to 15 bases.

V is TRBV6-5 and J is TRBJ1-5; D might be TRBD1 (6 bases). The source is a man in his 70s with acute or convalescent COVID-19. The sequenced sample consisted of peripheral blood. CDR3 amino acids: CASSYLTNRGNQPQHF. The CDR3 bases are TGTGCCAGCAGTTACCTTACTAATAGGGGGAATCAGCCCCAGCATTTT.